Below, one T cell receptor beta chain is given with its context. Its antigen is currently unknown. This record belongs to a study of molecular identifiers for immune sequencing clone quantification. Study overall: Naive CD8 cell RNA, from roughly 20,000 or 100,000 cells, was split five ways in replicates, with four sequenced. Findings and limits, study-wide: In CMV-specific effectors, clones above 20 copies held over 97% of molecules; naive, under 1%.

This CDR3 spans 15 amino acids. Preparation methods for the bulk TCR libraries were those previously described, with listed TCR primers. TCRdb ran MiXCR on the PCR reads and lists one entry per CDR3 protein. The sample holds approximately 550,000 distinct CDR3 sequences, about 20% seen once. What was sequenced was naive CD8+ T cells from blood, with Jurkat cell RNA spiked in. The subset here: FACS-sorted CD8+CD4-CCR7+CD45RA+ naive T cells. This sequence was found in a human donor in good health. Some libraries in this study had Jurkat cell RNA spiked in. The chain joins TRBV3-2 to TRBJ1-2; TRBD1 reflects the table's D call only, with no check against the DNA. TRBV3-2 is a pseudogene locus. As DNA, the CDR3 is TGTGCCAGCAGCCCCGCCCCGGGACAGTCTAATGGCTACACCTTC. This sequence encodes CASSPAPGQSNGYTF.